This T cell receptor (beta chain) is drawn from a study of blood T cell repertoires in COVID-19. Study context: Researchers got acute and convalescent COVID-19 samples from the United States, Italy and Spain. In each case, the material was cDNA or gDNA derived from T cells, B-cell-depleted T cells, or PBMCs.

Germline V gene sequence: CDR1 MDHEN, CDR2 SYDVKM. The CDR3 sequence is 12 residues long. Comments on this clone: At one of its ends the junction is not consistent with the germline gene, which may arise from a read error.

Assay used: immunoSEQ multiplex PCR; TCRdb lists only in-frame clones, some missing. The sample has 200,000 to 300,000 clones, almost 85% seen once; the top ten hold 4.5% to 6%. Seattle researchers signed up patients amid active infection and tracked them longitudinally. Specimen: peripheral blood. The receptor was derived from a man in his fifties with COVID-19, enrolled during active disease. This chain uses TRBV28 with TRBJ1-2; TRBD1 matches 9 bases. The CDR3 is CASSLFRQGVSF. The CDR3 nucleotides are TGTGCCAGCAGTTTATTCCGACAGGGGGTCTCATTC.